This T cell receptor (beta chain) was retrieved from a study of T cells after yellow fever vaccination. UMIs were added to TCR cDNA along with a universal primer site when it was made by 5'RACE template switching. From the 5' RACE reads, TCRdb called clonotypes with MiXCR, one entry per CDR3 protein. The sample lists about 340,000 distinct CDR3 sequences, about 4% occurring once. This clonotype was observed many times. Its target is not known. Notes on the study in general: When the response was secondary, it was weaker but reached its peak faster, day 5 versus 15. The booster saw the reappearance of most primary-vaccination clones (approximately 96% CD4, roughly 90% CD8). Relatively few clonotypes were ones that appeared in both CD4 and CD8 compartments.

The specimen comprised PBMCs, sampled 5 days after the yellow fever booster vaccination. This receptor was identified in a man younger than 30 who received the YFV17D yellow fever vaccine.

CDR3 residues: CASSISVLTGELFF. CDR3 coding DNA: TGTGCCAGTAGTATTAGCGTCTTGACCGGGGAGCTGTTTTTT. The chain links TRBV19 to TRBJ2-2; a weak D match, TRBD2 (5 bases). The V end was cut by 3 bases, the J end by 5 bases, with 10 bases between. The CDR3 loop spans 14 amino acids. CDR1 LNHDA and CDR2 SQIVND come from the germline V gene (reference sequence).